This T cell receptor (beta chain) was profiled in a study of blood T cell repertoires in COVID-19 (TCRdb year 2020). For the study in its entirety: Samples from collaborators originated in the United States, Italy and Spain and spanned both the acute and convalescent phases of COVID-19. The prospective study material was composed of cDNA or gDNA derived from T cells, B-cell-depleted T cells, or PBMCs. The dataset comprised deeply sampled blood TCRbeta repertoires from subjects exposed to, actively infected with, or recovered from COVID-19. The repertoires were released in a freely available public database meant as a resource for research on the immune response to SARS-CoV-2. Samples were obtained from the ongoing ImmuneRACE study (first 160 participants) and from over a thousand subjects provided by 6 global collaborators. The sample metadata nearly always contained a de-identified subject ID, COVID-19 status, age in years and sex. Where available, HLA class I and class II types were obtained from metadata supplied by the sample provider rather than from assay-based typing.

TCRbeta CDR3 regions were amplified from genomic DNA using the immunoSEQ Assay, a bias-controlled multiplex PCR. The original methods were these. The number of nucleated cells in each sample was estimated by amplification of reference gene primers within the assay. Sequence reads were collapsed and filtered to measure the absolute abundance of every unique TCRbeta CDR3 rearrangement. For each sample, productive Simpson clonality was calculated as the square root of Simpson's diversity index across productive rearrangements. The clones in this table, taken by TCRdb from immuneACCESS, are in-frame only. Not every clone is retained; where verified, under half of the shortfall comes from an unresolved V gene, and the cause of the rest is unknown. V, J and clone size derive from that table, while D and trimming were established from the DNA sequence. The table for this sample lists roughly 200,000 clones; 82% of them were counted only once. The top ten hold around 7.8% of the sample.

With regard to this clone: Its antigen specificity is not known. No quality values exist for individual bases; no much larger clone is one base distant.

At one collaborating source in Seattle, patients were enrolled during active infection and were followed longitudinally through the course of disease. Collaborating institutions collected whole blood in K2EDTA tubes following their own protocols. For TCRbeta analysis, collaborators shipped samples as frozen whole blood, isolated PBMCs, or DNA extracted from either of those sample types. V is shortened by 3 bases, J by 8 bases, and the region joining them spans 19 bases. The CDR3, from cysteine to phenylalanine, totals 15 residues. Kept here is only the CDR3 DNA, which spans 45 bases and is read in frame from base 1. CDR1 and CDR2 are read off the germline V gene (reference sequence) as MNHEY and SMNVEV. The full study reports these points: Clinical and demographic metadata were provided uncurated, with the amount varying by source and participant.

Sequences were obtained from peripheral blood. This TCR was sampled from a woman aged 60-75 years with COVID-19, enrolled during active disease. The rearranged segments are TRBV27 and TRBJ1-1, with no D gene named confidently. The CDR3 region reads CASSLARSHRGEAFF. DNA sequence: TGTGCCAGCAGTTTGGCGAGGTCCCATCGCGGGGAAGCTTTCTTT.